Sequencing of this T cell receptor beta chain was carried out in a study of cytomegalovirus exposure and HLA in healthy donors. Study-wide context: Researchers previously reported finding 90 million to 130 million unique TCR beta sequences from approximately 200 million T cells.

The PCR had 60 Vbeta and 13 Jbeta primers. TCRdb keeps only in-frame clones here, not all; method: immunoSEQ multiplex PCR. Of about 140,000 clones in the sample, approximately 79% were seen once. Concerning this clone itself: Its antigen is unidentified.

Study results and limitations: The study found most TCR sequences rare, yet found some public TCRs in many donors. The only immune exposure information that was available was CMV serostatus. Relative to the roughly 690-donor mean, N-insertions were reportedly fewer in an Asian-associated ancestry cluster in a later analysis.

The germline V gene has CDR1 SQVTM and CDR2 ANQGSEA. The CDR3 totals 13 residues. V lost 5 bases to trimming and J lost 4 bases; unmatched junction nucleotides: 5. The chain uses TRBV29-1 and TRBJ2-5; 9 bases map to TRBD2. This sequence originates from a female donor in good health and CMV-seronegative. Input material: PBMCs. The CDR3 is CSVHLAGTETQYF. For the CDR3, the DNA is TGCAGCGTTCACCTAGCGGGAACAGAGACCCAGTACTTC.